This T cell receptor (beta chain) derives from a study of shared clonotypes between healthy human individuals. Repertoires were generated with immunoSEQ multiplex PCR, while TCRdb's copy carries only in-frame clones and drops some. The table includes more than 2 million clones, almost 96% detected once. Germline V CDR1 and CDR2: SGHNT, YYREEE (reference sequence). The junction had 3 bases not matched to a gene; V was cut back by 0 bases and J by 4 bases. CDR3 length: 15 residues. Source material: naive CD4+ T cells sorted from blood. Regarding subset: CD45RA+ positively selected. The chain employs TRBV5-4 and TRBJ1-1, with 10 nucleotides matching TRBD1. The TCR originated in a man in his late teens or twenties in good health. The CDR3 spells CASSLAGQGRTEAFF. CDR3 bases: TGTGCCAGCAGCTTGGCGGGACAGGGGCGCACTGAAGCTTTCTTT.